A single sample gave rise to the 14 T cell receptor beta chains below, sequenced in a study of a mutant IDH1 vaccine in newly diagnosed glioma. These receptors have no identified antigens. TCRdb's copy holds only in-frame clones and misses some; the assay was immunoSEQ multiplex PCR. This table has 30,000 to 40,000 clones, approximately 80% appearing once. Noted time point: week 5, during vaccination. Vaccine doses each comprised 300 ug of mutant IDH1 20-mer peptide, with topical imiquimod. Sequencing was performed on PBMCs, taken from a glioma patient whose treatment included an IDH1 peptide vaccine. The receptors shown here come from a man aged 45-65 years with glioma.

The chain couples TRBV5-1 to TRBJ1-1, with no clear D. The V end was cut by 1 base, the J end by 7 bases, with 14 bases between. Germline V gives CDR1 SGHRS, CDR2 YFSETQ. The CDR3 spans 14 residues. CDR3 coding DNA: TGCGCCAGCAGCTTGTCAACAGATTCCTTTGAAGCTTTCTTT. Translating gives CASSLSTDSFEAFF.

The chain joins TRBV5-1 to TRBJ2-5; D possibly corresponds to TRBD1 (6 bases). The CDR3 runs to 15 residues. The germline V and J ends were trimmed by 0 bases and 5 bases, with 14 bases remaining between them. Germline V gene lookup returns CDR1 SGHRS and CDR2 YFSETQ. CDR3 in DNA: TGCGCCAGCAGCTTGGTAGTCGGGCAGGGGGAGACCCAGTACTTC. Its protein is CASSLVVGQGETQYF.

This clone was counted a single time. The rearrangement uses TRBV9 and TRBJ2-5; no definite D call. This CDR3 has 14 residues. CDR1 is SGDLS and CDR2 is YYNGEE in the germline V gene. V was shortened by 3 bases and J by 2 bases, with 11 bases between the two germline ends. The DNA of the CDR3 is TGTGCCAGCAGCGCCCACACAGATCAAGAGACCCAGTACTTC. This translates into CASSAHTDQETQYF.

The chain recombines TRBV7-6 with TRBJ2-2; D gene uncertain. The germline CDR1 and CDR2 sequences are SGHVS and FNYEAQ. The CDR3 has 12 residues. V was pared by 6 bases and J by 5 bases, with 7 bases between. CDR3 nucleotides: TGTGCCAGCAGATCTGGGACCGGGGAGCTGTTTTTT. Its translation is CASRSGTGELFF.

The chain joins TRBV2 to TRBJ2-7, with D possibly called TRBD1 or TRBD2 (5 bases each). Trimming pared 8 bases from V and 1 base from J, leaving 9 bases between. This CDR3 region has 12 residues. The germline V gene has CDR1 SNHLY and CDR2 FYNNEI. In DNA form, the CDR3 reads TGTGCCAGCGTTGGGGGATCCTACGAGCAGTACTTC. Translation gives CASVGGSYEQYF. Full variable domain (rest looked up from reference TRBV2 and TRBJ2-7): EPEVTQTPSHQVTQMGQEVILRCVPISNHLYFYWYRQILGQKVEFLVSFYNNEISEKSEIFDDQFSVERPDGSNFTLKIRSTKLEDSAMYFCASVGGSYEQYFGPGTRLTVT.

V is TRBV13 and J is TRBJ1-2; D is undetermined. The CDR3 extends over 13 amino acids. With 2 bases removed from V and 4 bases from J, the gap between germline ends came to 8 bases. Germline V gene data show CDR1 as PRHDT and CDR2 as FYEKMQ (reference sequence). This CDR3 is CASSLSPSYGYTF. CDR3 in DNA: TGTGCCAGCAGCTTAAGTCCGAGCTATGGCTACACCTTC.

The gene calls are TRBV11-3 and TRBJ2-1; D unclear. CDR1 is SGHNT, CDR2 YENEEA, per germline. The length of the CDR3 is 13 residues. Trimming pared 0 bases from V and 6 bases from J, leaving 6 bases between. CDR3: CASSLDTANEQFF. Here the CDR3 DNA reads TGTGCCAGCAGCTTAGACACGGCCAATGAGCAGTTCTTC.

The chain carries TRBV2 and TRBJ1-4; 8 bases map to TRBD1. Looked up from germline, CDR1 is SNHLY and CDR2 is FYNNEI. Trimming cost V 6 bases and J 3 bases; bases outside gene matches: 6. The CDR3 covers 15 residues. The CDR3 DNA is TGTGCCAGCAGGTCCCCGGGACAGGCTAATGAAAAACTGTTTTTT. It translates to CASRSPGQANEKLFF. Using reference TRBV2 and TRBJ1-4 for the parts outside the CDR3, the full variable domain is EPEVTQTPSHQVTQMGQEVILRCVPISNHLYFYWYRQILGQKVEFLVSFYNNEISEKSEIFDDQFSVERPDGSNFTLKIRSTKLEDSAMYFCASRSPGQANEKLFFGSGTQLSVL.

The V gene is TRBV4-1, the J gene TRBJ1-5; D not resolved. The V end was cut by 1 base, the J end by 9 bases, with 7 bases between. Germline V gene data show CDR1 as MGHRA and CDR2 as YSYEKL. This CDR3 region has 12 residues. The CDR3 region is CASSQVKGPQHF. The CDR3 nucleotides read TGCGCCAGCAGCCAAGTTAAGGGGCCCCAGCATTTT.

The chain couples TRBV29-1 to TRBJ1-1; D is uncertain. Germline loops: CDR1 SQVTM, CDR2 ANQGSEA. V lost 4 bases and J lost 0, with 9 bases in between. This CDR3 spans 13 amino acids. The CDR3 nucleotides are TGCAGCGTTGCTCGGACGGTGAACACTGAAGCTTTCTTT. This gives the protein CSVARTVNTEAFF.

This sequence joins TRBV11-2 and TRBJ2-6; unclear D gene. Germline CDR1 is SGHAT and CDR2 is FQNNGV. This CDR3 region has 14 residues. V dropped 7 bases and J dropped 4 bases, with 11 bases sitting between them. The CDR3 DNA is TGTGCCAGCACCACTGGGTCCGGGGCCAACGTCCTGACTTTC. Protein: CASTTGSGANVLTF.

CDR3 in amino acids: CASSEGTSGGNEQFF. CDR3 coding DNA: TGTGCCAGCAGCGAGGGGACTAGCGGGGGAAATGAGCAGTTCTTC. The chain employs TRBV13 and TRBJ2-1; 14 nucleotides match TRBD2. The V gene end was trimmed by 5 bases and the J gene end by 7 bases; junction bases not matched to a gene: 4. CDR1 is PRHDT, CDR2 FYEKMQ, per germline (reference sequence). This CDR3 is 15 amino acids long.

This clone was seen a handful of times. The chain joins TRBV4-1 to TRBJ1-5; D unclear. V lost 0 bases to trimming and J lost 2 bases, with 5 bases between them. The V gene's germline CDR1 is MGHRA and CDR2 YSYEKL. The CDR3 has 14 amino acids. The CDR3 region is CASSQDKGNQPQHF. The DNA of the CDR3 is TGCGCCAGCAGCCAAGATAAGGGCAATCAGCCCCAGCATTTT.

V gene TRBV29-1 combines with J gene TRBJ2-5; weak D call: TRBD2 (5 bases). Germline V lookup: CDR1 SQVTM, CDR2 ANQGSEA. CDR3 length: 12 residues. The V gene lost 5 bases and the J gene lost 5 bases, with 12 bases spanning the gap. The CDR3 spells CSVLEADETQYF. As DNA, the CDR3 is TGCAGCGTTCTGGAAGCGGACGAGACCCAGTACTTC.